This section outlines one T cell receptor beta chain sequence together with its context. Its antigen specificity is not known. Base qualities are not at hand, and no much larger clone is one base apart. Using the deep immunoSEQ assay, TCR CDR3 regions were amplified from genomic DNA by multiplex PCR. Genomic DNA extracted from each cell subset was distributed evenly over all wells of several immunoSEQ 96-well plates, and each plate served as one replicate. For sorted subsets, roughly 200 ng of genomic DNA, equivalent to 25,000 to 35,000 T cell genomes, went into each replicate PCR. Purified libraries were quantified with a Qubit 3.0 fluorometer, sized on a Bioanalyzer 2100, and re-quantified with the KAPA Library Quantification kit. Each immunoSEQ 96-well plate was sequenced on its own single-read 150-cycle Illumina NextSeq 550 flow cell. The source study handled its data this way. Because the immunoSEQ output held only junctional sequences and lacked quality scores, the filtering could not match the filtering applied to full-length reads. To assign V/J genes and CDR3, sequences were annotated against IMGT germline references using PyIR, a Python wrapper for IgBLAST v1.9. Reads with weak V/J assignments (E-value above 1e-6), missing CDR3, stop codons, out-of-frame junctions, or ambiguous translated residues were removed. V3J clonotypes were defined by identical inferred V gene, J gene, and CDR3 amino acid sequence. Percentage overlap between repertoires was computed as shared unique clonotypes divided by the size of the smaller repertoire. Repertoire richness was assessed with RTK rarefaction, the Chao1 estimator, and Recon v2.1 estimates of unobserved clonotypes. Generation probabilities were computed with OLGA for all TCRbeta clonotypes obtained by the gDNA method from several donors. In TCRdb, the immuneACCESS table is reduced to in-frame sequences with V and J assigned. These tables do not hold every clone; where another copy was compared, an unresolved V gene accounts for under half, and the others remain unexplained. V and J calls and clone size follow that table, whereas D and trimming were derived from the DNA. The sample profile shows roughly 2 million clones; 90% to 96% of them were found once. 0.1% to 0.15% of the sample goes to the ten largest clones.

This entry belongs to a study of shared clonotypes between healthy human individuals (TCRdb year 2020). In the study overall: The cohort comprised two women and a few men aged 18 to 49 years. For each donor, CD4 naive and CD4 memory were each run on three plates, CD8 naive on two plates, and CD8 memory on one plate. The study deeply sequenced blood TCR repertoires of several healthy adults to estimate repertoire size and the extent of clonotype sharing between individuals. To increase sequencing depth and limit assay-specific biases, different laboratories used diverse techniques to prepare libraries and sequence TCR repertoires. Leukapheresis yielded between about 0.85 and 9 billion PBMCs per donor.

Healthy HIV-negative adults with no recently reported acute infections or vaccinations were included as donors. Every donor was a Caucasian adult living in Nashville, Tennessee, USA. Magnetic negative selection was used to enrich CD4+ T cells, after which naive cells were positively selected on CD45RA and the negative fraction became the memory subset. Blood was obtained by leukapheresis, after which PBMCs were separated by Ficoll-Histopaque density gradient centrifugation and cryopreserved in liquid nitrogen vapor phase. Purity and quantity of every magnetically sorted T cell population were checked by analytical flow cytometry. Genomic DNA was isolated from each sorted fraction and quantified by UV absorbance on a Nanodrop 2000c. CDR1 and CDR2 are read off the germline V gene as SQVTM and ANQGSEA. Including cysteine and phenylalanine, the CDR3 has 15 amino acids. CDR3 DNA is the only sequence kept; it has 45 bases, read in frame from the first base. From V the trimming removes 1 base and from J it removes 0 bases, while the gene matches leave 4 bases of the junction unaccounted for.

Here is what the overall study found, with its caveats: Sampling was restricted to blood, and TCR repertoires in tissues likely differ from the TCR repertoires found in blood. Pairwise subsampling led to the expectation that sequencing depth would affect the degree of clonotype sharing among donors. Incomplete sequencing was indicated by rarefaction of sorted-subset datasets, despite the large sequencing depth. Compared with non-shared clonotypes, the clonotypes found in all four sorted-subset donors had higher generation probabilities. Because the study included a small number of donors, the genetic and exposure-history diversity represented was limited. Naive subsets generally had larger estimated clonotype richness than memory subsets. About 5% of naive CD4, approximately 3.7% of naive CD8, 2% to 2.5% of memory CD4, and approximately 0.39% of memory CD8 clonotypes were shared across several donors.

Sequencing was carried out using naive CD4+ T cells sorted from blood. In the paper's terms, the cell subset or site label means: CD45RA+ positively selected. The receptor was isolated from a man between 18 and 35 years old in good health. The sequence joins TRBV29-1 to TRBJ2-3; TRBD2 matches 7 bases in the middle. In nucleotide form, the sequence is TGCAGCGTTGAAGCGGAGCGGGGAAGCACAGATACGCAGTATTTT. This is translated as CSVEAERGSTDTQYF.